This T cell receptor beta chain was captured in a study of T cells in Graves' hyperthyroidism and ophthalmopathy. Findings and caveats of the study: Most thyroid clonotypes expanded above 0.001 were also detected in blood.

This CDR3 spans 14 amino acids. With 4 bases removed from V and 3 bases from J, the gap between germline ends came to 10 bases. Germline CDR1 SGHDT, CDR2 YYEEEE. As to this clonotype: The antigen remains unidentified.

Researchers took RNA transcripts and amplified the TCR beta CDR3 regions from them. HTBI primers drove first-round RT-PCR of the TCR CDR3. TCRdb reprocessed the multiplex PCR reads with MiXCR, giving one entry per CDR3 protein. The repertoire holds 250,000 to 300,000 distinct CDR3 sequences, with around 15% as singletons. This clonotype was sampled from a woman in her forties or fifties with Graves' hyperthyroidism that later progressed to Graves' ophthalmopathy. The chain links TRBV5-6 to TRBJ2-2; possibly TRBD2 for D (6 bases). The sequencing sample was made of blood. The CDR3: CASSVGTYTGELFF. CDR3 nucleotides: TGTGCCAGCAGCGTAGGGACTTACACCGGGGAGCTGTTTTTT. The full variable domain, with the rest looked up from reference TRBV5-6 and TRBJ2-2, is DAGVTQSPTHLIKTRGQQVTLRCSPKSGHDTVSWYQQALGQGPQFIFQYYEEEERQRGNFPDRFSGHQFPNYSSELNVNALLLGDSALYLCASSVGTYTGELFFGEGSRLTVL.